This TCR beta chain was recovered during a study of cytomegalovirus exposure and HLA in healthy donors. Study at large: Per a later analysis, the roughly 670 first-cohort and some 130 validation repertoires shared one platform.

Note on this clone: Antigen specificity is unknown.

Broader study findings: Through in vitro validation, a few CMV-associated chains were shown to be specific for CMV antigens. The tendency of first-cohort TCR clusters to co-occur in the 90 to 150 validation repertoires was the finding of a later analysis.

Using immunoSEQ multiplex PCR, the repertoire was profiled, and TCRdb retains in-frame clones only, with some absent. The table records some 150,000 clones, around 90% of them present only once. The CDR3 length is 15 residues. V lost 2 bases and J lost 4; bases outside the gene matches: 4. Germline loops: CDR1 SEHNR, CDR2 FQNEAQ (reference sequence). The clonotype comes from a woman aged 18-30 years in good health and CMV-seropositive. The specimen was PBMCs. The chain is built from TRBV7-9 and TRBJ2-1; 8 nucleotides match TRBD2. Written as DNA, the CDR3 is TGTGCCAGCAGCTTAAGGACTAGCACATACAATGAGCAGTTCTTC. This encodes CASSLRTSTYNEQFF. The variable domain in full, with the rest retrieved from reference TRBV7-9 and TRBJ2-1, is DTGVSQNPRHKITKRGQNVTFRCDPISEHNRLYWYRQTLGQGPEFLTYFQNEAQLEKSRLLSDRFSAERPKGSFSTLEIQRTEQGDSAMYLCASSLRTSTYNEQFFGPGTRLTVL.